These 11 T cell receptor beta chains share one sample of origin, sequenced in a study of a mutant IDH1 vaccine in newly diagnosed glioma. Their cognate antigens are unknown. Assay: immunoSEQ multiplex PCR; the TCRdb copy retains only in-frame clones and omits some. The sample consists of about 44,000 clones, around 90% of them appearing once. Time point defined: week 23, last vaccination. Each dose of the vaccine consisted of 300 ug of mutant IDH1 20-mer peptide, with topical imiquimod. The sequencing here drew on PBMCs, taken from a glioma patient whose treatment included an IDH1 peptide vaccine. These receptors originate from a man aged 45 to 65 with glioma.

The V gene is TRBV5-6, the J gene TRBJ1-1; D is unresolved. Trimming left V 4 bases short and J 4 bases short, with 5 bases between. This CDR3 has 11 residues. Per germline, CDR1 SGHDT and CDR2 YYEEEE. CDR3 sequence: CASSVSTEAFF. The CDR3 bases are TGTGCCAGCAGCGTGAGCACTGAAGCTTTCTTT.

The rearrangement uses TRBV28 and TRBJ1-4, with D possibly TRBD1 on 5 matching bases. Germline CDR1 MDHEN, CDR2 SYDVKM. The CDR3 has 15 residues. V was cut by 7 bases and J by 7 bases, with 19 bases left in between. CDR3 loop: CASTKSGVLGEKLFF. The CDR3 DNA reads as TGTGCCAGCACCAAATCGGGGGTCCTAGGTGAAAAACTGTTTTTT.

This chain joins TRBV6-1 and TRBJ1-2; D not certain. Trimming took 5 bases from V and 3 from J, leaving 10 bases between them. Germline-derived CDR1 and CDR2 are MNHNS and SASEGT. CDR3 length: 13 amino acids. The CDR3, as DNA: TGTGCCAGCAGTCCTCAAAGGGACTATGGCTACACCTTC. Translation gives CASSPQRDYGYTF.

The chain employs TRBV6-6 and TRBJ2-5, with 10 bases matching TRBD1. The CDR3 runs 16 residues. Germline CDR1 and CDR2: MNHNY and SVGAGI (reference sequence). The ends lost 6 bases at V and 2 bases at J; junction bases unmatched: 9. The CDR3 reads CASRKGTGALQETQYF. CDR3 nucleotides: TGTGCCAGCAGGAAAGGGACAGGGGCGTTACAAGAGACCCAGTACTTC.

This chain links TRBV29-1 with TRBJ2-1; 14 nucleotides line up with TRBD2. Germline assignment: CDR1 SQVTM and CDR2 ANQGSEA. This CDR3 has 20 amino acids. V was clipped by 4 bases and J by 1 base; unmatched bases: 15. CDR3 loop: CSVVGVGTSGSRWSYNEQFF. The CDR3 coding sequence is TGCAGCGTTGTGGGGGTAGGGACTAGCGGGAGCCGCTGGTCCTACAATGAGCAGTTCTTC.

This sequence joins TRBV10-3 and TRBJ1-5, with TRBD1 matching over 7 bases. Looked up from germline, CDR1 is ENHRY and CDR2 is SYGVKD. V was clipped by 6 bases and J by 0 bases; unmatched bases: 8. The CDR3 is made up of 16 amino acids. CDR3 sequence (DNA): TGTGCCATCAGGTCAGGGGGGAGCAATAGCAATCAGCCCCAGCATTTT. This translates into CAIRSGGSNSNQPQHF.

The rearrangement links TRBV7-2 to TRBJ2-1; 7 bases map to TRBD1. V trimming: 6 bases; J trimming: 8 bases; junction bases outside the gene matches: 7. The germline V gene has CDR1 SGHTA and CDR2 FQGNSA. This CDR3 region has 13 residues. CDR3 region: CASSDRDPYEQFF. For the CDR3, the DNA is TGTGCCAGCAGTGACAGGGATCCTTATGAGCAGTTCTTC.

This chain joins TRBV11-2 and TRBJ1-4; the D is unclear. V gave up 4 bases and J gave up 8 bases, with 11 bases separating them. In germline, CDR1 is SGHAT, CDR2 FQNNGV. The CDR3 is 13 amino acids. The CDR3 is CASSSDSLEKLFF. The CDR3 DNA follows: TGTGCCAGCAGCTCGGACTCTTTGGAAAAACTGTTTTTT.

The V call is TRBV30, the J call TRBJ1-1; the D is unclear. The CDR3 sequence is 12 residues long. Germline V lookup: CDR1 GTSNPN, CDR2 SVGIG (reference sequence). With 5 bases removed from V and 4 bases from J, the gap between germline ends came to 11 bases. Here the CDR3 DNA reads TGTGCCTGGGCCCCACAGACCACTGAAGCTTTCTTT. Amino acids: CAWAPQTTEAFF.

V is TRBV5-1 and J is TRBJ2-1; 9 bases align to TRBD2. This CDR3 is 15 amino acids long. V gave up 4 bases and J gave up 0 bases; unmatched junction bases: 2. Per germline, CDR1 SGHRS and CDR2 YFSETQ. The DNA of the CDR3 is TGCGCCAGCAGCATTAGCGGGAGCTCCTACAATGAGCAGTTCTTC. Translated, it gives CASSISGSSYNEQFF.

A few counts support this clone. The gene calls are TRBV7-6 and TRBJ1-5; 11 bases align to TRBD1. CDR1 SGHVS and CDR2 FNYEAQ come from the germline V gene. Trimming removed 3 bases from V and 3 bases from J; junction bases left unmatched: 4. The CDR3 contains 16 residues. CDR3 region: CASSLGDRGSNQPQHF. The DNA for the CDR3 is TGTGCCAGCAGCTTGGGGGACAGGGGGTCCAATCAGCCCCAGCATTTT.